This T cell receptor (beta chain) came from a study of cytomegalovirus exposure and HLA in healthy donors. Study outcomes and limitations: An analysis was carried out later, and it reportedly showed fewer N-insertions in an Asian-associated ancestry cluster than the approximately 700-donor mean.

The PCR contained 60 Vbeta and 13 Jbeta primers. TCRdb's copy holds only in-frame clones and misses some; the assay was immunoSEQ multiplex PCR. Among 85,000 to 130,000 clones listed, more than 65% were seen once. Unrecorded immune exposures were likely, despite nominal health at sampling. Per germline, CDR1 SEHNR and CDR2 FQNEAQ (reference sequence). CDR3 length: 15 amino acids. V was clipped by 4 bases and J by 6 bases; unmatched bases: 9. Details on this clone: The antigen is not known.

This chain connects TRBV7-9 to TRBJ1-2; 9 nucleotides match TRBD1. The sample comprised PBMCs. This sequence was found in a woman aged 18-29 years in good health and CMV-seronegative. CDR3 coding DNA: TGTGCCAGCAGCTCTAGGGTCCGGGACAGGGATGGCTACACCTTC. Translating gives CASSSRVRDRDGYTF. Full variable domain (missing parts from reference TRBV7-9 and TRBJ1-2): DTGVSQNPRHKITKRGQNVTFRCDPISEHNRLYWYRQTLGQGPEFLTYFQNEAQLEKSRLLSDRFSAERPKGSFSTLEIQRTEQGDSAMYLCASSSRVRDRDGYTFGSGTRLTVV.